Sequencing of this T cell receptor beta chain was carried out in a study of vaccination effects on CD4 cells after COVID-19 (dated by TCRdb to between 2020 and 2023). Describing the broader study: Participants received two doses of either the BNT162b2 or the mRNA-1273 mRNA SARS-CoV-2 vaccine. Pre-vaccine samples were collected from two convalescent patients 16 days and one week before the first dose, corresponding to 142 and 148 days after COVID-19 diagnosis. The study compared SARS-CoV-2 spike-specific CD4+ TCR repertoires before and after mRNA vaccination in COVID-19 convalescent patients and infection-naive vaccine recipients. Altogether, approximately 10 COVID-19 convalescent patients and a few SARS-CoV-2-naive healthy vaccine recipients made up the full study. Cultures from other donors in the study were sequenced using the Oncomine TCR Beta short-read assay on an Illumina iSeq 100.

General study outcomes and caveats: Among convalescent patients, the spike-reactive repertoire after vaccination was made up mainly of new vaccine-induced clones that were largely distinct from the clones induced by infection. The study was limited by a small number of convalescent patients and lacked early post-infection timepoints. Marked clonal contraction was observed in both infection-induced and vaccine-induced clones at late post-vaccination timepoints, consistent with waning T cell responses.

The library came from the immunoSEQ multiplex PCR assay. DNA from the cultured, isolated CD4+ T cells was subjected to TCR beta CDR3 sequencing. The authors' pipeline ran thus. Non-productive TCR sequences were discarded, and reads were trimmed to the CDR3 region, with only CDR3s of 7 or more amino acids retained. The MANAFEST web app was used to identify antigen-specific clonotypes by comparing expansion in peptide wells with expansion in reference cultures. Positive clones required FDR<0.05 expansion versus reference and all other wells, odds ratio above 5, and frequency above 0.1% in two replicate wells. Cross-reactive clonotypes were defined as significantly expanded in SARS-CoV-2 spike wells and in at least one common cold coronavirus spike condition. CDR3 similarity was assessed by Levenshtein distance using the stringdist R package, and unrooted trees were constructed with ape in R 3.6.1. The immuneACCESS repertoire file appears here via TCRdb, limited to in-frame rearrangements. These files lack a portion of the clones; in checked studies, under half of the deficit traces to unresolved V genes, and the cause of the others is not known. V, J and clone size derive from that table, while D and trimming were established from the DNA sequence. Across this sample there are roughly 70,000 clones, with more than 65% seen only once. About 5% of the sample is in the top ten clones.

With regard to this clone: The antigen it binds to is not known. Base qualities were left out, and no much larger clone turns up one base away.

V trim: 5 bases; J trim: 5 bases; unmatched bases: 35. Inclusive of the bounding cysteine and phenylalanine, the CDR3 is 24 residues long. Only CDR3 DNA remains: 72 bases, in frame from the first base. From the germline V gene, CDR1 is LGHNT and CDR2 is FRNRAP. The ViraFEST assay stimulated PBMC with viral peptide pools and then used TCR sequencing to identify antigen-specific CD4+ T cell clonotypes by expansion. After about 10 days of culture, CD4+ T cells were isolated with the EasySep CD4+ T cell isolation kit. Convalescent patients had PCR-confirmed SARS-CoV-2 infection between March and December 2020, before Alpha, Beta and Delta variants emerged in the United States. About 2.1 million PBMC per well were cultured in IMDM with roughly 5% human AB serum, 8.5 to 10 IU/ml IL-2 and gentamicin, plus 10 ug/ml peptides. For the negative control culture condition, an HIV-1 Nef peptide pool was used. Half of the culture medium was replaced with fresh IL-2-containing medium on days 3 and 7. Unless noted otherwise, every peptide stimulation condition was grown in triplicate wells. Using Ficoll-Paque Plus gradient centrifugation, PBMC were separated from whole blood and then either used fresh or cryopreserved at -140C. Genomic DNA was extracted from cultured CD4+ T cells with the QIAamp micro DNA kit.

The material sequenced was CD4+ T cells from PBMCs cultured with HIV peptides, taken before COVID-19 vaccination. The label giving this sample's cell subset or site can be read as: HIV-1 Nef peptide pool negative control/reference culture. Here the chain combines TRBV12-5 and TRBJ2-1; 8 nucleotides in the junction match TRBD1. This clonotype originated in a human donor who had a prior SARS-CoV-2 infection. The CDR3 is CASGHIGTGNYSGYRSRTNNEQFF. The DNA is TGTGCTAGTGGTCACATCGGGACAGGAAATTATAGCGGTTATCGATCACGAACCAACAATGAGCAGTTCTTC. With all but the CDR3 taken from the reference TRBV12-5 and TRBJ2-1 genes, the full variable domain is: DARVTQTPRHKVTEMGQEVTMRCQPILGHNTVFWYRQTMMQGLELLAYFRNRAPLDDSGMPKDRFSAEMPDATLATLKIQPSEPRDSAVYFCASGHIGTGNYSGYRSRTNNEQFFGPGTRLTVL.